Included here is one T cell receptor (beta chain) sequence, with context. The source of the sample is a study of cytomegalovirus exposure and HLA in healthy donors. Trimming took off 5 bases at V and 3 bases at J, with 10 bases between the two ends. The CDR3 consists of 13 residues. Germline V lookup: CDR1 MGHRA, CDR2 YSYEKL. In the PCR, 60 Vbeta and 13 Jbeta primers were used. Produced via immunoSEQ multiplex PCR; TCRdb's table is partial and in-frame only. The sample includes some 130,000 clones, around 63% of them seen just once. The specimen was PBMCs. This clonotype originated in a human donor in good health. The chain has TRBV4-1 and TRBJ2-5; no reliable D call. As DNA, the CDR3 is TGCGCCAGCAGCTCGACATTCGAAGAGACCCAGTACTTC. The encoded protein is CASSSTFEETQYF.